This passage covers 21 T cell receptor beta chains from one sample sequenced in a study of HIV-infected children after antiretroviral therapy interruption. Regarding treatment: PENTA 11 planned treatment interruption arm or continuous ART arm. A 3' RACE protocol on RNA, with unique molecular identifiers, produced the TCR library. TCRdb fed the 3' RACE reads into MiXCR, producing one record per CDR3 protein. This sample has fewer than 50,000 distinct CDR3 sequences, with around 4.7% found just once. This specimen consisted of CD45RA+ CD4+ T cells from PBMCs, pooled from several time points, obtained from a donor given antiretroviral therapy, either interrupted or continuous. Subset here: naive CD4+ CD45RA+ CD45RO- T cells. These receptor sequences come from a pool of human donors with HIV.

V and J are TRBV18 and TRBJ2-7, with TRBD2 identical over 8 bases. The CDR3 has 15 residues. The ends lost 1 base at V and 2 bases at J; junction bases unmatched: 4. Germline V CDR1 and CDR2: KGHSH, LQKENI. CDR3 in DNA: TGTGCCAGCTCACCACGCAGCGGGGGTGCCTACGAGCAGTACTTC. Amino acid sequence: CASSPRSGGAYEQYF.

This clonotype was seen many times. The chain employs TRBV18 and TRBJ2-1; 12 bases line up with TRBD2. The CDR3 contains 15 residues. CDR1 KGHSH and CDR2 LQKENI come from the germline V gene. J gave up 8 bases and V 5 bases, and 7 bases lay outside the gene matches. The CDR3 sequence: CASSTGTSGLYEQFF. The CDR3 bases are TGTGCCAGCTCAACCGGGACTAGCGGGCTCTATGAGCAGTTCTTC.

This clonotype was found many times. This rearrangement joins TRBV29-1 to TRBJ1-2; D gene uncertain. The germline V gene has CDR1 SQVTM and CDR2 ANQGSEA. The germline V and J ends were trimmed by 3 bases and 8 bases, with 4 bases remaining between them. The CDR3 extends over 9 amino acids. CDR3 region: CSVDGGYTF. The CDR3 bases are TGCAGCGTTGATGGGGGCTACACCTTC. Using reference TRBV29-1 and TRBJ1-2 for the parts outside the CDR3, the full variable domain is SAVISQKPSRDICQRGTSLTIQCQVDSQVTMMFWYRQQPGQSLTLIATANQGSEATYESGFVIDKFPISRPNLTFSTLTVSNMSPEDSSIYLCSVDGGYTFGSGTRLTVV.

This clonotype was found many times. At one end, the junction sequence differs from germline, possibly due to a read error. This chain connects TRBV7-2 to TRBJ2-2, with D perhaps matching TRBD2 (6 bases). Germline V gives CDR1 SGHTA, CDR2 FQGNSA. The length of the CDR3 is 14 residues. The CDR3 DNA sequence: TGTGCCAGCAGTTTAGGGGCGGGATCCGGGGAGCTGTTTTTT. This gives the protein CASSLGAGSGELFF.

The rearrangement uses TRBV12-3 or TRBV12-4 and TRBJ2-1; TRBD1 might be the D (6 bases). V lost 6 bases to trimming and J lost 5 bases, with 11 bases between them. The CDR3 loop spans 13 amino acids. In DNA, the CDR3 is TGTGCCAGCAGCCTGACAGGCAACAATGAGCAGTTCTTC. Translation: CASSLTGNNEQFF.

At least ten counts were recorded for this clonotype. CDR3 nucleotides: TGTGCCTGGAGTGTACGGGCAGGCGACCCGTTTAATCAGCCCCAGCATTTT. It is translated as CAWSVRAGDPFNQPQHF. The V and J genes are TRBV30 and TRBJ1-5; D uncertain. Trimming cost V 0 bases and J 4 bases, with 19 bases left between them. This CDR3 is 17 amino acids long. The germline CDR1 and CDR2 sequences are GTSNPN and SVGIG (reference sequence).

Ten or more counts support this clonotype. The chain couples TRBV5-5 to TRBJ2-5; D is uncertain. V lost 1 base to trimming and J lost 4 bases, with 11 bases between them. In germline, CDR1 is SGHKS, CDR2 YYEKEE (reference sequence). The CDR3 contains 14 residues. CDR3 loop: CASSLPAPLETQYF. The CDR3 DNA sequence: TGTGCCAGCAGCTTGCCAGCGCCATTAGAGACCCAGTACTTC.

This clonotype has more than one count but fewer than ten. This CDR3 is CASIQQGNTGELFF. CDR3 sequence (DNA): TGTGCCAGCATCCAACAGGGAAACACCGGGGAGCTGTTTTTT. The V gene is TRBV11-2, the J gene TRBJ2-2; D might be TRBD1 (6 bases). Trimming took off 7 bases at V and 2 bases at J, with 11 bases between the two ends. From germline, CDR1 is SGHAT and CDR2 FQNNGV. The CDR3 runs 14 residues. Variable domain in full (rest from reference TRBV11-2 and TRBJ2-2): EAGVAQSPRYKIIEKRQSVAFWCNPISGHATLYWYQQILGQGPKLLIQFQNNGVVDDSQLPKDRFSAERLKGVDSTLKIQPAKLEDSAVYLCASIQQGNTGELFFGEGSRLTVL.

Many counts were recorded for this clonotype. V gene TRBV11-2 combines with J gene TRBJ1-1, with 7 bases that match TRBD1. After removal of 5 bases from V and 7 bases from J, the junction contained 10 bases not matched to a gene. The CDR3 contains 14 residues. Germline V CDR1 and CDR2: SGHAT, FQNNGV. The CDR3 loop reads CASSPPGQRLEAFF. The CDR3 nucleotides read TGTGCCAGCAGCCCCCCGGGACAGAGACTTGAAGCTTTCTTT.

The table lists this clonotype with many counts. V gene TRBV19 combines with J gene TRBJ1-2; D uncertain. This CDR3 is built from 13 residues. V dropped 7 bases and J dropped 5 bases, with 14 bases sitting between them. CDR1 is LNHDA, CDR2 SQIVND, per germline (reference sequence). CDR3 DNA sequence: TGTGCCAGTATTGGGTTTCCGACGTATGGCTACACCTTC. The encoded protein is CASIGFPTYGYTF.

This clonotype came up many times. The chain carries TRBV12-3 or TRBV12-4 and TRBJ2-2, with D possibly TRBD1 on 7 matching bases. V gave up 8 bases and J gave up 5 bases, with 15 bases separating them. This CDR3 is 14 amino acids long. Here the CDR3 DNA reads TGTGCCAGCGGGCGACAGGGAGGAACCGGGGAGCTGTTTTTT. Protein sequence: CASGRQGGTGELFF.

This clonotype was detected ten times or more. The chain is built from TRBV29-1 and TRBJ2-3; a possible D gene is TRBD1 (6 bases). This CDR3 is 14 amino acids long. V was pared by 6 bases and J by 6 bases, with 19 bases between. Germline CDR1 is SQVTM and CDR2 is ANQGSEA. The CDR3 DNA is TGCAGCGTAGAACAGGGCGCCCTTGCGGATACGCAGTATTTT. As protein: CSVEQGALADTQYF.

This clonotype was observed at least ten times. The gene calls are TRBV12-3 or TRBV12-4 and TRBJ1-5; 7 positions agree with TRBD1. Unmatched junction bases numbered 7, after V lost 1 base and J lost 7 bases. This CDR3 has 15 residues. CDR3 sequence reads: CASSLEQGRGQPQHF. CDR3 coding DNA: TGTGCCAGCAGTTTAGAACAGGGGAGAGGCCAGCCCCAGCATTTT.

This clonotype was counted at least ten times. The chain employs TRBV28 and TRBJ2-7; weak D call: TRBD1 (5 bases). V dropped 6 bases and J dropped 4 bases, with 13 bases sitting between them. Per germline, CDR1 MDHEN and CDR2 SYDVKM. The CDR3 is made up of 13 amino acids. The CDR3 spells CASSLGQIYEQYF. The CDR3 DNA sequence: TGTGCCAGCAGCTTGGGGCAGATTTACGAGCAGTACTTC.

This clonotype was counted many times. The J gene is TRBJ2-1, the V gene TRBV14; 7 bases are a match to TRBD1. The CDR3 has 18 amino acids. V was clipped by 0 bases and J by 5 bases; unmatched bases: 13. Germline CDR1 and CDR2: SGHDN and FVKESK. The CDR3 loop reads CASSQDWGQSEYNNEQFF. The CDR3 bases are TGTGCCAGCAGCCAAGATTGGGGACAGTCCGAGTATAACAATGAGCAGTTCTTC.

This clonotype was counted a few times. The chain uses TRBV27 and TRBJ1-2; no firm D call. V was pared by 8 bases and J by 2 bases, with 9 bases between. The CDR3 is 12 amino acids. Germline assignment: CDR1 MNHEY and CDR2 SMNVEV (reference sequence). CDR3 sequence reads: CASSGRNYGYTF. CDR3 DNA: TGTGCCAGCTCAGGACGGAACTATGGCTACACCTTC.

This clonotype has just a few counts. This chain uses TRBV24-1 with TRBJ1-5; the D is unclear. Looked up from germline, CDR1 is KGHDR and CDR2 is SFDVKD. This CDR3 region has 12 residues. V lost 1 base and J lost 3, with 0 bases in between. CDR3 sequence reads: CATSDFNQPQHF. The CDR3 nucleotides read TGTGCCACCAGTGATTTCAATCAGCCCCAGCATTTT.

Only a few counts were recorded for this clonotype. The rearrangement uses TRBV27 and TRBJ2-5; TRBD1 aligns across 9 bases. The CDR3 is 15 residues long. The junction had 6 bases not matched to a gene; V was cut back by 3 bases and J by 4 bases. Germline V gene data show CDR1 as MNHEY and CDR2 as SMNVEV (reference sequence). Written as DNA, the CDR3 is TGTGCCAGCAGTTTCGGACAGGGGCGGCGAGAGACCCAGTACTTC. Its translation: CASSFGQGRRETQYF.

This clonotype came up many times. J is TRBJ2-5 and V is TRBV20-1; TRBD2 aligns across 8 bases. Trimming removed 0 bases from V and 2 bases from J; junction bases left unmatched: 5. The germline CDR1 and CDR2 sequences are DFQATT and SNEGSKA (reference sequence). CDR3 size: 15 residues. CDR3 DNA: TGCAGTGCTAGAGATCGCTCTAGCGGGCAAGAGACCCAGTACTTC. As protein: CSARDRSSGQETQYF.

Turning to this clonotype: This could be a read error, since a much larger clone is one nucleotide away. This chain joins TRBV19 and TRBJ1-2; the D gene is possibly TRBD1 (6 bases). This CDR3 spans 12 amino acids. CDR1 is LNHDA, CDR2 SQIVND, per germline (reference sequence). DNA of the CDR3: TGTGTCAGTACACCGGGGGCGGAAGGCTACACCTTC. Amino acid sequence: CVSTPGAEGYTF.

This clonotype came up many times. This rearrangement joins TRBV15 to TRBJ2-2; 7 bases match TRBD2. The CDR3 consists of 15 residues. J lost 3 bases, V lost 0 bases, and 1 base had no gene match. CDR1 is LNHNV, CDR2 YYDKDF, per germline (reference sequence). The CDR3 sequence: CATSRDRGDTGELFF. The CDR3 DNA reads TGTGCCACCAGCAGAGACCGGGGGGACACCGGGGAGCTGTTTTTT.